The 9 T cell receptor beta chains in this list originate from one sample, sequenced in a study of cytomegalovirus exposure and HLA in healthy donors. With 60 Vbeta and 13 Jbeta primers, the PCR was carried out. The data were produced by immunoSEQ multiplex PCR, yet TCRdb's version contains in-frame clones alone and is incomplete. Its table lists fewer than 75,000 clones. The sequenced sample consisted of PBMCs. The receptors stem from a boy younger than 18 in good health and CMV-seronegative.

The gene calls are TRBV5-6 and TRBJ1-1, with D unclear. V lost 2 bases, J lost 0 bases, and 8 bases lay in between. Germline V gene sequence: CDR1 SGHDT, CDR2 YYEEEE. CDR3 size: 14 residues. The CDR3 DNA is TGTGCCAGCAGCTTCCAGGTTATGAACACTGAAGCTTTCTTT. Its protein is CASSFQVMNTEAFF.

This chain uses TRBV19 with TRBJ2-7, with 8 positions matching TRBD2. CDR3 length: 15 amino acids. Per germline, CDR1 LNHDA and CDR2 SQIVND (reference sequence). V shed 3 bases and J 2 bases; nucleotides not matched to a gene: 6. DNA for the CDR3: TGTGCCAGTAGTATTGGCCCAGCGGGAGCCTACGAGCAGTACTTC. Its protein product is CASSIGPAGAYEQYF.

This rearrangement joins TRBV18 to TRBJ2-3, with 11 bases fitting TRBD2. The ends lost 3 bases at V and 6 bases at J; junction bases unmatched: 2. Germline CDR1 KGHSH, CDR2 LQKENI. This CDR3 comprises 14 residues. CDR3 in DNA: TGTGCCAGCTCACCGGCTAGCGGGGGGGATACGCAGTATTTT. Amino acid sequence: CASSPASGGDTQYF.

The CDR3 reads CASSRGEIGEQYF. The CDR3 DNA sequence: TGTGCCAGCAGCAGGGGGGAGATCGGCGAGCAGTACTTC. This chain uses TRBV6-5 with TRBJ2-7; tentatively, D is TRBD1 (7 bases). Germline V lookup: CDR1 MNHEY, CDR2 SVGAGI. This CDR3 region has 13 residues. V lost 6 bases, J lost 6 bases, and 15 bases lay in between.

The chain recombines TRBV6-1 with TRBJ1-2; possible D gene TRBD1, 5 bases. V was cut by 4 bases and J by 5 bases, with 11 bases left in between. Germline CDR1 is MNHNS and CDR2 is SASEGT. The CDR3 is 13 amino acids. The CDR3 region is CASSGQGPYGYTF. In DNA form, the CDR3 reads TGTGCCAGCAGTGGTCAGGGCCCTTATGGCTACACCTTC.

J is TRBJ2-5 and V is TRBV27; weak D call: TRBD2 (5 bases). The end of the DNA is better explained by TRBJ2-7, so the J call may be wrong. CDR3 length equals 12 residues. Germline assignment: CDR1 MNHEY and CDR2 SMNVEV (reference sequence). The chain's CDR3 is CASSLPGSEQYF. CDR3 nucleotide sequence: TGTGCCAGCAGTTTGCCGGGGAGCGAGCAGTACTTC.

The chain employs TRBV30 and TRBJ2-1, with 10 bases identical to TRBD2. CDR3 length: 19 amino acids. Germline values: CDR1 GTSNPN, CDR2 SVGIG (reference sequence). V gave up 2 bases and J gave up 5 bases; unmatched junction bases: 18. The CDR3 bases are TGTGCCTGGAGTCCATACCCCCCTAGGGGTAGCGGGAGGAACAATGAGCAGTTCTTC. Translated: CAWSPYPPRGSGRNNEQFF.

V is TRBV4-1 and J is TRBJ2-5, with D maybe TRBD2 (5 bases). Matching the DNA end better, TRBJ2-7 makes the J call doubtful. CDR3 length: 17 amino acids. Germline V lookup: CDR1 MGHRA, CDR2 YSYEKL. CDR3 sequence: CASSQVTAGIISYEQYF. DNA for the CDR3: TGCGCCAGCAGCCAAGTTACGGCCGGGATCATCTCCTACGAGCAGTACTTC.

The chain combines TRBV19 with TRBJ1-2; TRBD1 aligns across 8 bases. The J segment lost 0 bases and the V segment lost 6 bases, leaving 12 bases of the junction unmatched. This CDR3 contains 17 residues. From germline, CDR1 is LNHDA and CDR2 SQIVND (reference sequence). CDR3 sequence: CASRRTGTGDSNYGYTF. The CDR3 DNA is TGTGCCAGTAGGAGGACCGGGACAGGTGACTCTAACTATGGCTACACCTTC.